The 24 T cell receptor beta chains below come from one sample, sequenced in a study of blood T cell repertoires in COVID-19 (TCRdb year 2020). Libraries were constructed by the immunoSEQ multiplex PCR assay. What TCRdb holds here is the immuneACCESS table cut down to in-frame rearrangements. Part of the clones is not present; checked against another copy, under half of the missing clones reflect an unresolved V gene, and the others are unexplained. In this sample the table shows about 170,000 clones, 82% of which occur a single time. The top ten clonotypes cover 10% to 13% of the sample. Material for sequencing was peripheral blood. These receptors originate from an elderly woman with active or convalescent COVID-19.

V usage is TRBV9 and J usage is TRBJ2-1, with unresolved D. V lost 3 bases and J 9 bases, leaving 16 bases between the germline ends. The length of the CDR3 is 14 residues. Looked up from germline, CDR1 is SGDLS and CDR2 is YYNGEE. The chain's CDR3 is CASSATTIVGEQFF. The CDR3 coding sequence is TGTGCCAGCAGCGCAACTACCATAGTTGGTGAGCAGTTCTTC.

J is TRBJ1-2 and V is TRBV9; 9 nucleotides agree with TRBD1. This CDR3 is 16 amino acids long. The germline V gene encodes CDR1 SGDLS and CDR2 YYNGEE. Unmatched junction bases numbered 3, after V lost 0 bases and J lost 0 bases. The CDR3 reads CASSVGGQGANYGYTF. The CDR3 DNA sequence: TGTGCCAGCAGCGTAGGGGGACAGGGAGCTAACTATGGCTACACCTTC.

This rearrangement joins TRBV7-9 to TRBJ2-5, with D possibly matching TRBD1 (6 bases). V was pared by 1 base and J by 1 base, with 10 bases between. Per germline, CDR1 SEHNR and CDR2 FQNEAQ (reference sequence). CDR3 size: 15 residues. The CDR3 region has the DNA TGTGCCAGCAGCTTAGTAAAGACAGGCCAAGAGACCCAGTACTTC. Protein sequence: CASSLVKTGQETQYF.

The chain recombines TRBV2 with TRBJ2-1; D possibly corresponds to TRBD2 (6 bases). The CDR3 length is 15 residues. Trimming took 0 bases from V and 6 from J, leaving 12 bases between them. The V gene's germline CDR1 is SNHLY and CDR2 FYNNEI. The CDR3: CASSEAPRAGNEQFF. Here the CDR3 DNA reads TGTGCCAGCAGTGAAGCCCCGCGAGCGGGCAATGAGCAGTTCTTC. The whole variable domain, filled in from reference TRBV2 and TRBJ2-1, reads EPEVTQTPSHQVTQMGQEVILRCVPISNHLYFYWYRQILGQKVEFLVSFYNNEISEKSEIFDDQFSVERPDGSNFTLKIRSTKLEDSAMYFCASSEAPRAGNEQFFGPGTRLTVL.

On this clone itself: Other DNA variants within this sample encode the same CDR3. J is TRBJ2-7 and V is TRBV5-1; 12 bases agree with TRBD2. There are 14 residues in the CDR3. V was pared by 4 bases and J by 2 bases, with 1 base of the junction left unmatched. Germline lookup yields CDR1 SGHRS and CDR2 YFSETQ. CDR3 in DNA: TGCGCCAGCAGCCTAGCGGGAGGGGCCTACGAGCAGTACTTC. This encodes CASSLAGGAYEQYF.

The chain links TRBV5-1 to TRBJ1-1, with 8 bases identical to TRBD1. CDR1 SGHRS and CDR2 YFSETQ come from the germline V gene. The V gene end was trimmed by 4 bases and the J gene end by 1 base; junction bases not matched to a gene: 9. This CDR3 is 16 amino acids long. The DNA of the CDR3 is TGCGCCAGCAGCCTACAGGGGGTCGTGGAGAACACTGAAGCTTTCTTT. Translated, it gives CASSLQGVVENTEAFF.

This clone has a handful of counts. The chain has TRBV19 and TRBJ1-1; D is unclear. Trimming removed 7 bases at V and 3 bases at J, with 6 bases between. CDR1 LNHDA and CDR2 SQIVND come from the germline V gene (reference sequence). The CDR3 runs to 11 residues. This CDR3 is CASTGYTEAFF. Written as DNA, the CDR3 is TGTGCCAGTACGGGTTACACTGAAGCTTTCTTT.

To note about this clone: Other DNA sequences in this specimen translate into the identical CDR3. The CDR3 here is CASSLGQANYGYTF. The DNA for the CDR3 is TGTGCCAGCAGTCTAGGACAGGCGAACTATGGCTACACCTTC. The chain carries TRBV28 and TRBJ1-2; TRBD1 agrees at 7 bases. V dropped 5 bases and J dropped 2; count of bases not matched to a gene: 5. The CDR3 spans 14 residues. Per the germline V gene, CDR1 is MDHEN and CDR2 is SYDVKM.

The V gene is TRBV30, the J gene TRBJ1-1, with 9 bases that match TRBD1. The CDR3 extends over 15 amino acids. Per germline, CDR1 GTSNPN and CDR2 SVGIG (reference sequence). Trimming took 3 bases from V and 7 from J; bases not matched to a gene: 12. The CDR3 region is CAWRERGQGQIEAFF. In DNA form, the CDR3 reads TGTGCCTGGAGGGAAAGGGGACAGGGACAGATTGAAGCTTTCTTT.

The chain employs TRBV9 and TRBJ2-2, with a tentative D call TRBD2 (5 bases). The CDR3 length is 15 residues. Trimming removed 0 bases from V and 7 bases from J, with 13 bases in between. From germline, CDR1 is SGDLS and CDR2 YYNGEE. The CDR3, as DNA: TGTGCCAGCAGCGTAGCACTAGGAGCCAGCGGGGAGCTGTTTTTT. It codes for CASSVALGASGELFF. Based on the CDR3 plus reference TRBV9 and TRBJ2-2, the full variable domain is DSGVTQTPKHLITATGQRVTLRCSPRSGDLSVYWYQQSLDQGLQFLIQYYNGEERAKGNILERFSAQQFPDLHSELNLSSLELGDSALYFCASSVALGASGELFFGEGSRLTVL.

V and J are TRBV6-2 or TRBV6-3 and TRBJ2-1; 11 positions agree with TRBD2. This CDR3 is built from 20 residues. V lost 0 bases, J lost 3 bases, and 13 bases stayed unmatched. CDR1 and CDR2 (germline): MNHEY, SVGEGT. The CDR3 DNA follows: TGTGCCAGCAGTTACTCAGTTCTAGCGGGAGGCCCGCTGGGCTACAATGAGCAGTTCTTC. Its translation: CASSYSVLAGGPLGYNEQFF.

The genes are TRBV7-9 and TRBJ2-7; D not certain. V was trimmed by 5 bases and J by 2 bases, leaving 10 bases between them. The CDR3 extends over 13 amino acids. Germline V gene data show CDR1 as SEHNR and CDR2 as FQNEAQ (reference sequence). This CDR3 is CASSKPPAYEQYF. The CDR3, as DNA: TGTGCCAGCAGCAAGCCCCCCGCCTACGAGCAGTACTTC.

J is TRBJ2-6 and V is TRBV2; unclear D gene. The CDR3 sequence is 14 residues long. The ends were cut back, 7 bases at V and 1 base at J, with 8 bases in the middle. Germline V gene lookup returns CDR1 SNHLY and CDR2 FYNNEI. For the CDR3, the DNA is TGTGCCAGCACCCCCAGTTCTGGGGCCAACGTCCTGACTTTC. Its translation: CASTPSSGANVLTF.

This chain connects TRBV30 to TRBJ1-4, with no clear D. Germline V lookup: CDR1 GTSNPN, CDR2 SVGIG (reference sequence). Trimming left V 6 bases short and J 7 bases short, with 9 bases between. The CDR3 sequence is 11 residues long. This CDR3 reads CACALFEKLFF. CDR3 in DNA: TGTGCCTGTGCTCTATTTGAAAAACTGTTTTTT.

The CDR3: CASSLGGQNYGYTF. DNA of the CDR3: TGTGCCAGCAGCTTAGGCGGGCAGAACTATGGCTACACCTTC. The V and J genes are TRBV7-3 and TRBJ1-2, with D hard to call. The length of the CDR3 is 14 residues. Trimming shortened V by 2 bases and J by 2 bases, and 9 bases separated the two germline ends. Germline CDR1 is SGHTA and CDR2 is FQGTGA.

V usage is TRBV9 and J usage is TRBJ1-1, with TRBD1 as a possible D gene (5 bases). The CDR3 covers 14 residues. Trimming took 0 bases from V and 4 from J, leaving 10 bases between them. CDR1 SGDLS and CDR2 YYNGEE come from the germline V gene. The CDR3 sequence is CASSVVPGGTEAFF. DNA of the CDR3: TGTGCCAGCAGCGTAGTACCCGGGGGCACTGAAGCTTTCTTT.

V is TRBV6-6 and J is TRBJ1-6; D is uncertain. The CDR3 contains 13 residues. Germline V gene sequence: CDR1 MNHNY, CDR2 SVGAGI (reference sequence). The V gene lost 11 bases and the J gene lost 10 bases, with 18 bases spanning the gap. CDR3 DNA sequence: TGTGCCGCAACCTCCGGGGTACGGTCACCCCTCCACTTT. This codes for CAATSGVRSPLHF.

The J gene is TRBJ1-1, the V gene TRBV19, with D unclear. The CDR3 sequence is 13 residues long. Germline values: CDR1 LNHDA, CDR2 SQIVND (reference sequence). The V end lost 6 bases, the J end lost 0 bases, and 8 bases lay between the germline ends. The CDR3 here is CASSQKLNTEAFF. The DNA of the CDR3 is TGTGCCAGTAGCCAGAAATTGAACACTGAAGCTTTCTTT.

The chain links TRBV5-6 to TRBJ2-7; TRBD2 agrees at 10 bases. The CDR3 has 19 amino acids. V was clipped by 3 bases and J by 1 base; unmatched bases: 16. Germline V gene sequence: CDR1 SGHDT, CDR2 YYEEEE. Here the CDR3 DNA reads TGTGCCAGCAGCTCGGGCGGGACTAGCGCCCTTCGGGTTTCCTACGAGCAGTACTTC. Protein product: CASSSGGTSALRVSYEQYF. The entire variable domain, with the rest obtained from reference TRBV5-6 and TRBJ2-7, is as follows: DAGVTQSPTHLIKTRGQQVTLRCSPKSGHDTVSWYQQALGQGPQFIFQYYEEEERQRGNFPDRFSGHQFPNYSSELNVNALLLGDSALYLCASSSGGTSALRVSYEQYFGPGTRLTVT.

V and J are TRBV6-5 and TRBJ1-3; D possibly corresponds to TRBD1 (6 bases). Trimming removed 6 bases at V and 4 bases at J, with 13 bases between. The CDR3 is 14 residues long. Germline assignment: CDR1 MNHEY and CDR2 SVGAGI. Here the CDR3 DNA reads TGTGCCAGCAGGGGAACAGGGATAGGAAACACCATATATTTT. The encoded protein is CASRGTGIGNTIYF.

The V call is TRBV7-8, the J call TRBJ1-1; D ambiguous. The length of the CDR3 is 13 residues. V gave up 5 bases and J gave up 3 bases, with 10 bases separating them. CDR1 SGHVS and CDR2 FQNEAQ come from the germline V gene. The CDR3 spells CASSPREDTEAFF. For the CDR3, the DNA is TGTGCCAGCAGCCCGCGGGAGGACACTGAAGCTTTCTTT.

This clone was counted between two and nine times. The chain is built from TRBV29-1 and TRBJ1-1; 8 bases align to TRBD1. The CDR3 consists of 12 residues. After removal of 7 bases from V and 3 bases from J, the junction contained 4 bases not matched to a gene. Germline V gene data show CDR1 as SQVTM and CDR2 as ANQGSEA. Written as DNA, the CDR3 is TGCAGCGCACGGACAGGGTACACTGAAGCTTTCTTT. It encodes CSARTGYTEAFF.

The genes are TRBV27 and TRBJ2-5, with D possibly being TRBD2 (5 bases). The CDR3 has 16 amino acids. Trimming removed 6 bases at V and 1 base at J, with 18 bases between. Germline values: CDR1 MNHEY, CDR2 SMNVEV (reference sequence). Written as DNA, the CDR3 is TGTGCCAGCAGGCCTCTTTCGGGCCGGGGCCAAGAGACCCAGTACTTC. It translates to CASRPLSGRGQETQYF.

This chain joins TRBV15 and TRBJ1-4; weak D call: TRBD1 (5 bases). Germline loops: CDR1 LNHNV, CDR2 YYDKDF (reference sequence). The CDR3 length is 15 residues. Trimming took 0 bases from V and 7 from J, leaving 12 bases between them. The CDR3: CATSREGQGGEKLFF. CDR3 sequence (DNA): TGTGCCACCAGCAGAGAAGGGCAGGGTGGTGAAAAACTGTTTTTT. The whole variable domain, filled in from reference TRBV15 and TRBJ1-4, reads DAMVIQNPRYQVTQFGKPVTLSCSQTLNHNVMYWYQQKSSQAPKLLFHYYDKDFNNEADTPDNFQSRRPNTSFCFLDIRSPGLGDTAMYLCATSREGQGGEKLFFGSGTQLSVL.